This T cell receptor beta chain is from a study of blood T cell repertoires in COVID-19. Some clones are missing from TCRdb's copy, which holds only in-frame ones; the method was immunoSEQ multiplex PCR. The data show about 210,000 clones, with about 87% seen just once and approximately 6.2% held by the top ten. This CDR3 is built from 14 residues. Germline loops: CDR1 SGHRS, CDR2 YFSETQ. J lost 2 bases, V lost 3 bases, and 2 bases had no gene match. This TCR was recovered from a man between 60 and 75 years old who had recovered from COVID-19. The rearrangement uses TRBV5-1 and TRBJ1-5; 7 bases match TRBD1. The sample was peripheral blood. The CDR3 is CASSSGQGNQPQHF. CDR3 DNA: TGCGCCAGCAGCTCAGGACAGGGCAATCAGCCCCAGCATTTT.